The 11 T cell receptor beta chains reported below all come from one sample, sequenced in a study of radiation and T cells in renal cell carcinoma. TCRdb's copy holds only in-frame clones and misses some; the assay was immunoSEQ multiplex PCR. The sample holds 130,000 to 150,000 clones, approximately 90% seen once. Time point defined: baseline pretreatment blood. Treatment described: 15 Gy SBRT to primary tumor, nephrectomy 4 weeks later. This specimen consisted of blood, obtained from a patient whose treatment included radiotherapy and nephrectomy. The source is a woman aged 45-65 years with renal cell carcinoma.

This clone was recorded once. V is TRBV5-6 and J is TRBJ2-7; 9 bases align to TRBD1. The ends lost 4 bases at V and 3 bases at J; junction bases unmatched: 8. CDR3 length equals 15 residues. Looked up from germline, CDR1 is SGHDT and CDR2 is YYEEEE. CDR3 sequence (DNA): TGTGCCAGCAGCCGCCAAGGGACAGGGTTCTACGAGCAGTACTTC. Translating it yields CASSRQGTGFYEQYF.

V gene TRBV15 combines with J gene TRBJ1-4; a possible D gene is TRBD1 (5 bases). The length of the CDR3 is 15 residues. V was clipped by 4 bases and J by 6 bases, with 15 bases between them. Germline CDR1 is LNHNV and CDR2 is YYDKDF (reference sequence). CDR3 sequence (DNA): TGTGCCACCAGCAATCCAGGGCAGGTCTATGAAAAACTGTTTTTT. Translating gives CATSNPGQVYEKLFF.

The rearrangement uses TRBV7-2 and TRBJ1-1; no firm D call. V gave up 5 bases and J gave up 10 bases, with 23 bases separating them. The CDR3 has 15 amino acids. Germline values: CDR1 SGHTA, CDR2 FQGNSA. CDR3 nucleotides: TGTGCCAGCAGCGACCAATCCGGCTATAGGGCTGCAGCTTTCTTT. As protein: CASSDQSGYRAAAFF. Filled out from reference TRBV7-2 and TRBJ1-1, the complete variable domain reads GAGVSQSPSNKVTEKGKDVELRCDPISGHTALYWYRQSLGQGLEFLIYFQGNSAPDKSGLPSDRFSAERTGGSVSTLTIQRTQQEDSAVYLCASSDQSGYRAAAFFGQGTRLTVV.

The V and J genes are TRBV7-2 and TRBJ1-1; no clear D. Germline V CDR1 and CDR2: SGHTA, FQGNSA. The CDR3 has 14 residues. V dropped 5 bases and J dropped 8 bases, with 18 bases sitting between them. CDR3 region: CASSPGAMISEAFF. CDR3 coding DNA: TGTGCCAGCAGCCCAGGTGCTATGATTTCGGAAGCTTTCTTT. Based on the CDR3 plus reference TRBV7-2 and TRBJ1-1, the full variable domain is GAGVSQSPSNKVTEKGKDVELRCDPISGHTALYWYRQSLGQGLEFLIYFQGNSAPDKSGLPSDRFSAERTGGSVSTLTIQRTQQEDSAVYLCASSPGAMISEAFFGQGTRLTVV.

The gene calls are TRBV4-2 and TRBJ2-2, with 10 bases aligning to TRBD2. Germline loops: CDR1 LGHNA, CDR2 YNFKEQ. The CDR3 is 18 amino acids. After removal of 0 bases from V and 4 bases from J, the junction contained 8 bases not matched to a gene. In DNA, the CDR3 is TGTGCCAGCAGCCAAGATCGGAGCGGGGGGGCTTCCACCGGGGAGCTGTTTTTT. Protein sequence: CASSQDRSGGASTGELFF.

This clone was recorded a few times. The V and J genes are TRBV4-2 and TRBJ1-5; TRBD1 matches at 9 bases. CDR3 length: 19 residues. Germline-derived CDR1 and CDR2 are LGHNA and YNFKEQ. The junction had 10 bases not matched to a gene; V was cut back by 1 base and J by 0 bases. CDR3 bases: TGTGCCAGCAGCCAAGGCCCGGGACAGGGTCTATATAGCAATCAGCCCCAGCATTTT. Translation: CASSQGPGQGLYSNQPQHF.

This chain joins TRBV6-6 and TRBJ2-1; D ambiguous. The germline V and J ends were trimmed by 4 bases and 7 bases, with 8 bases remaining between them. Germline V lookup: CDR1 MNHNY, CDR2 SVGAGI (reference sequence). The CDR3 spans 12 residues. The CDR3: CASSLSRNEQFF. The CDR3 bases are TGTGCCAGCAGTTTATCTAGGAATGAGCAGTTCTTC.

This chain joins TRBV4-3 and TRBJ1-2; 8 nucleotides line up with TRBD1. The CDR3 has 14 amino acids. CDR1 and CDR2 from the germline V gene are LGHNA and YSLEER. With V trimmed by 4 bases and J by 5 bases, 6 bases remained unmatched. CDR3: CASSPDRGLYGYTF. The CDR3 DNA follows: TGCGCCAGCAGCCCAGACAGGGGATTATATGGCTACACCTTC.

This chain links TRBV6-1 with TRBJ2-7; tentatively, D is TRBD1 or TRBD2 (6 bases each). Germline loops: CDR1 MNHNS, CDR2 SASEGT. The germline V and J ends were trimmed by 1 base and 6 bases, with 13 bases remaining between them. The CDR3 length is 14 residues. This CDR3 reads CASSEVGGWAEQYF. The CDR3 DNA sequence: TGTGCCAGCAGTGAAGTGGGGGGCTGGGCCGAGCAGTACTTC.

The V gene is TRBV4-3, the J gene TRBJ1-4; D is unclear. Germline-derived CDR1 and CDR2 are LGHNA and YSLEER. The CDR3 contains 15 residues. Trimming cost V 0 bases and J 8 bases, with 13 bases left between them. The CDR3 loop reads CASSQEIRGGEKLFF. The CDR3 DNA follows: TGCGCCAGCAGCCAAGAGATCCGGGGAGGAGAAAAACTGTTTTTT.

This chain links TRBV7-9 with TRBJ1-3, with TRBD1 matching over 9 bases. From germline, CDR1 is SEHNR and CDR2 FQNEAQ (reference sequence). J lost 2 bases, V lost 3 bases, and 5 bases had no gene match. This CDR3 spans 16 amino acids. CDR3 bases: TGTGCCAGCAGCTTGGACAGGGGATGGACTGGAAACACCATATATTTT. It codes for CASSLDRGWTGNTIYF.